This T cell receptor (beta chain) appears in the sequencing data of a study of shared clonotypes between healthy human individuals (dated by TCRdb to 2019 to 2021). The study in broad terms: The cohort included three men and a couple of women between 18 and 49 years of age. Per donor, three plates each were used for CD4 naive and CD4 memory, two for CD8 naive, and one for CD8 memory. The study deeply sequenced blood TCR repertoires of several healthy adults to estimate repertoire size and the extent of clonotype sharing between individuals. To increase sequencing depth and limit assay-specific biases, TCR repertoire library preparation and sequencing were carried out by different laboratories using diverse techniques. Per donor, leukapheresis produced somewhere between about 0.85 and 9.5 billion PBMCs.

The CDR3 holds 14 amino acids from the cysteine to the phenylalanine. This entry keeps only the CDR3 DNA: 42 bases, framed from base 1. V was cut back by 5 bases and J by 2 bases, leaving a gap of 14 bases between them. For CDR1 and CDR2, the germline V gene lists SGHDT and YYEEEE. The study at large found these results: Because the study included only a small number of donors, the genetic and exposure-history diversity represented was limited. Compared with non-shared clonotypes, clonotypes shared by all four sorted-subset donors had higher generation probabilities. Rarefaction of sorted-subset datasets indicated incomplete sequencing despite the large sequencing depth. Larger estimated clonotype richness was generally found for naive subsets than for memory subsets. When several donors were compared, the shared fraction of clonotypes was 5% to 6.5% for naive CD4, approximately 3.5% for naive CD8, more than 2% for memory CD4, and 0.4% for memory CD8. Only blood was sampled, and tissue TCR repertoires likely differ from those in blood. Pairwise subsampling indicated that sequencing depth was expected to affect the degree of clonotype sharing among donors.

TCR CDR3 regions were amplified from genomic DNA by multiplex PCR using the deep immunoSEQ assay. For each cell subset, the extracted genomic DNA was distributed evenly across all wells of several immunoSEQ 96-well plates, and each plate served as one replicate. Each replicate PCR for sorted subsets received approximately 200 ng genomic DNA, equal to some 32,000 T cell genomes. Purified libraries were quantified with a Qubit 3.0 fluorometer, sized on a Bioanalyzer 2100, and re-quantified with the KAPA Library Quantification kit. Every immunoSEQ 96-well plate was sequenced on a dedicated single-read 150-cycle Illumina NextSeq 550 flow cell. As for the original processing: Because only junctional sequences without quality scores were contained in the immunoSEQ output, filtering matching that applied to full-length reads could not be performed. Sequences were annotated with PyIR, a Python wrapper for IgBLAST v1.9, using IMGT germline references to assign V/J genes and CDR3. Reads were filtered out if the reads had weak V/J assignments (E-value above 1e-6), no CDR3, stop codons, out-of-frame junctions, or ambiguous translated residues. V3J clonotypes were defined as sequences sharing an identical inferred V gene, J gene, and CDR3 amino acid sequence. To compute the percentage overlap between repertoires, the number of shared unique clonotypes was divided by the size of the smaller repertoire. Three approaches were used to assess repertoire richness: RTK rarefaction, the Chao1 estimator, and Recon v2.1 estimates of unobserved clonotypes. Generation probabilities were computed with OLGA for all TCRbeta clonotypes obtained by the gDNA method from four donors. TCRdb retrieved this table from immuneACCESS and kept in-frame rearrangements only. Not all clones are present; in checked studies, unresolved V genes account for under half, and no reason is known for the remainder. That table supplies the V and J calls and clone size; D and trimming were determined from the DNA. The sample table holds roughly 2 million clones, of which about 94% were seen once. The biggest ten clones account for around 0.13% of the sample.

The donors were healthy, HIV-negative adults who had no recently reported acute infections or vaccinations. Every donor was a Caucasian adult residing in Nashville, Tennessee, USA. CD4+ T cells were enriched by magnetic negative selection; naive cells were then positively selected on CD45RA, and the negative fraction formed the memory subset. After blood collection by leukapheresis, PBMCs were isolated using Ficoll-Histopaque density gradient centrifugation and then cryopreserved in the vapor phase of liquid nitrogen. Purity and quantity of every magnetically sorted T cell population were checked by analytical flow cytometry. Genomic DNA was isolated from each sorted fraction and quantified by UV absorbance on a Nanodrop 2000c. In regard to this clone: What antigen it recognizes has not been identified. Base quality data are lacking; no much larger clone is found one base away.

This sequence was found in a young man in good health. The V gene is TRBV5-6 and the J gene is TRBJ2-7; the D gene remains uncertain. What was sequenced was naive CD4+ T cells sorted from blood. The cell subset or site label of this sample denotes: CD45RA+ positively selected. The DNA sequence reads TGTGCCAGCAGATTCTACGGAAACACCTACGAGCAGTACTTC. It encodes CASRFYGNTYEQYF.